This T cell receptor (beta chain) was sequenced during a study of Ad26.COV2.S vaccination and SARS-CoV-2 variants (TCRdb year 2021). As for the study more broadly: Donors in the vaccine arm were drawn from COV1001, a phase I-IIa trial of Ad26.COV2.S in healthy adults that was multicentre, randomized, double-blind and placebo-controlled. Investigators remained blinded to trial group allocation during experiments and outcome assessment. Trial participants were randomized into five groups of five, in which low-dose or high-dose Ad26.COV2.S was given once or twice, or placebo was given on both occasions. The TCR-sequenced set comprised about 32 samples: approximately 19 Ad26.COV2.S vaccine recipients, 5 placebo recipients and 8 SARS-CoV-2 convalescent individuals. Dosing of Ad26.COV2.S was intramuscular, at either 5x10^10 or 1x10^11 viral particles, delivered as one shot or as two shots spaced 56 days apart. The specificity and breadth of SARS-CoV-2-reactive T cell receptors after Ad26.COV2.S vaccination were assessed by TCRbeta repertoire sequencing. What the authors observed across the whole study: The authors noted that total T cell responses may have been underestimated by the TCR breadth and depth analyses. After vaccination, substantial breadth of spike-specific CD8+ and CD4+ T cell responses was reported. The study was not powered for comparison of responses between vaccine doses or regimens. Higher spike-specific TCR breadth was observed in Ad26.COV2.S recipients than in placebo recipients (P = 0.0014). Vaccine and placebo recipients had similar non-spike TCR breadth, a finding consistent with the vaccine containing only spike.

The immunoSEQ Assay was used to sequence TCRbeta CDR3 regions. After extraction, genomic DNA underwent amplification by bias-controlled multiplex PCR, followed by high-throughput sequencing. From the authors' description of their analysis: To quantify the absolute abundance of every unique TCRbeta CDR3 region, sequences were collapsed and filtered. Usable DNA was measured by amplifying reference genes present in all nucleated cells, and TCRbeta template counts were normalized to that usable DNA to estimate T cell fraction. Repertoire TCRs were annotated as SARS-CoV-2-specific when V gene, CDR3 amino acid sequence and J gene were exactly matched to a known reactive TCR set. The reference SARS-CoV-2 TCR set was derived from MIRA and filtered for enrichment in COVID-19-positive ImmuneCODE repertoires, a step that removed public or cross-reactive TCRs. Based on the MIRA antigens, annotated TCRs were further analysed at the level of specific ORF or position within ORF. Depth was the summed frequency of annotated unique rearrangements, while breadth was defined as annotated unique rearrangements over total unique productive rearrangements. Group comparisons of TCR breadth used two-sided Wilcoxon rank-sum tests. The clones in this table, taken by TCRdb from immuneACCESS, are in-frame only. Not every clone is retained; where verified, under half of the shortfall comes from an unresolved V gene, and the cause of the rest is unknown. V and J calls plus clone size are reproduced from that table; the DNA served to infer D and trimming. Recorded for this sample are about 680,000 clones; 89% of them occurred a single time. The ten biggest clones cover approximately 1.5% of the sample.

Per the publication, the treatment or condition label means: approximately 18 received Ad26.COV2.S at low or high dose, single or two shots; roughly five received placebo; per-sample allocation not given. Repertoires of vaccine and placebo recipients were sequenced from samples taken on day 63 after the first injection. Cohort 1b enrolled roughly 25 adults aged 18-55 years at a single site in Boston, USA, between 29 July and 7 August 2020. As a vaccine, Ad26.COV2.S was a replication-incompetent adenovirus type 26 vector that expressed a prefusion-stabilized SARS-CoV-2 spike protein derived from the original Wuhan strain. The CDR3 covers 15 residues, taking in both the cysteine and the phenylalanine. The retained sequence is limited to the CDR3, 45 bases, with the frame set at the first base. The germline V gene encodes CDR1 SGHTA and CDR2 FQGNSA. After removal of 6 bases from V and 4 bases from J, the junction retains 8 bases not matched to a gene.

For this clone: This clone's antigen is unknown. No base-level quality is on record; no much larger clone is a single base apart.

Recombination joined TRBV7-2 with TRBJ2-2; TRBD1 fits 7 bases in the junction. The sample was peripheral blood, taken in a trial of Ad26.COV2.S vaccine versus placebo. The source is a person aged 18-60 years who received the Ad26.COV2.S COVID-19 vaccine or a placebo. CDR3 protein: CASRLGAGGTGELFF. The nucleotide sequence is TGTGCCAGCAGGCTCGGGGCAGGGGGCACCGGGGAGCTGTTTTTT.